This entry lists 16 T cell receptor beta chains sequenced from one sample in a study of shared clonotypes between healthy human individuals. The table came from immunoSEQ multiplex PCR; TCRdb's copy has only in-frame clones and leaves some out. In the table there are about 2.4 million clones, approximately 94% of which are singletons. Sequenced material: naive CD4+ T cells sorted from blood. Described subset: CD45RA+ positively selected. Receptors originate from a man younger than 35 in good health.

This chain links TRBV30 with TRBJ2-1; TRBD1 matches 11 bases. The length of the CDR3 is 13 residues. The V gene's germline CDR1 is GTSNPN and CDR2 SVGIG (reference sequence). The ends lost 2 bases at V and 8 bases at J; junction bases unmatched: 2. The CDR3 nucleotides read TGTGCCTGGAGTCGGACAGGGGGCGATGAGCAGTTCTTC. Amino acid sequence: CAWSRTGGDEQFF.

V gene TRBV10-3 combines with J gene TRBJ2-2; D perhaps matches TRBD1 (5 bases). Germline CDR1 is ENHRY and CDR2 is SYGVKD. Trimming shortened V by 0 bases and J by 0 bases, and 17 bases separated the two germline ends. The CDR3 has 19 amino acids. Here the CDR3 reads CAISESPAGYSPNTGELFF. For the CDR3, the DNA is TGTGCCATCAGTGAGTCCCCAGCAGGGTACTCTCCGAACACCGGGGAGCTGTTTTTT.

The chain recombines TRBV7-2 with TRBJ1-5, with D possibly being TRBD1 (5 bases). The V and J ends lost 4 bases and 6 bases respectively, with 10 bases between them. The CDR3 is 13 amino acids. CDR1 SGHTA and CDR2 FQGNSA come from the germline V gene. The CDR3 is CASSSMQGQPQHF. In nucleotides, the CDR3 is TGTGCCAGCAGCTCCATGCAGGGTCAGCCCCAGCATTTT. The full variable domain, completed using reference TRBV7-2 and TRBJ1-5, is GAGVSQSPSNKVTEKGKDVELRCDPISGHTALYWYRQSLGQGLEFLIYFQGNSAPDKSGLPSDRFSAERTGGSVSTLTIQRTQQEDSAVYLCASSSMQGQPQHFGDGTRLSIL.

A remark on this clone: The same CDR3 arises from other DNA sequences in this sample as well. The V call is TRBV5-1, the J call TRBJ1-1, with no clear D. This CDR3 is built from 14 residues. The germline V gene has CDR1 SGHRS and CDR2 YFSETQ. Trimming took off 2 bases at V and 0 bases at J, with 8 bases between the two ends. CDR3 nucleotide sequence: TGCGCCAGCAGCTTATCCCCGGTGAACACTGAAGCTTTCTTT. Encoded protein: CASSLSPVNTEAFF.

The chain recombines TRBV2 with TRBJ2-5, with 9 bases lining up with TRBD2. This CDR3 is built from 14 residues. Looked up from germline, CDR1 is SNHLY and CDR2 is FYNNEI. Trimming took 8 bases from V and 1 from J; bases not matched to a gene: 5. The CDR3 reads CASRGTSSQETQYF. CDR3 sequence (DNA): TGTGCCAGCCGAGGGACTAGCTCCCAAGAGACCCAGTACTTC.

The chain employs TRBV6-5 and TRBJ1-2, with a weak D call TRBD1 (5 bases). CDR1 and CDR2 from the germline V gene are MNHEY and SVGAGI. V dropped 0 bases and J dropped 13 bases, with 15 bases sitting between them. This CDR3 is built from 13 residues. The CDR3 protein is CASSYSGGVLGTF. The DNA for the CDR3 is TGTGCCAGCAGTTACTCTGGGGGGGTTCTTGGCACCTTC.

The chain joins TRBV7-9 to TRBJ1-2; D call uncertain. There are 15 residues in the CDR3. V was shortened by 6 bases and J by 5 bases, with 19 bases between the two germline ends. Germline values: CDR1 SEHNR, CDR2 FQNEAQ (reference sequence). This chain's CDR3 is CASSSSWVAGYGYTF. The CDR3 DNA follows: TGTGCCAGCAGTTCGAGCTGGGTCGCGGGATATGGCTACACCTTC.

This rearrangement joins TRBV28 to TRBJ2-7; 8 nucleotides match TRBD1. V trimming: 5 bases; J trimming: 6 bases; junction bases outside the gene matches: 3. Germline V gives CDR1 MDHEN, CDR2 SYDVKM. The CDR3 is 12 amino acids. The CDR3 coding sequence is TGTGCCAGCAGTATCAGGGGGCGCGAGCAGTACTTC. Translation gives CASSIRGREQYF.

Only a few counts were recorded for this clone. CDR3 protein: CASSSHLFMNTEAFF. CDR3 DNA: TGTGCCAGCAGCTCACACCTCTTTATGAACACTGAAGCTTTCTTT. The rearrangement uses TRBV5-4 and TRBJ1-1; the D is unclear. The CDR3 runs 15 residues. Trimming took off 3 bases at V and 0 bases at J, with 12 bases between the two ends. Germline CDR1 SGHNT, CDR2 YYREEE (reference sequence).

The chain joins TRBV28 to TRBJ1-1; D possibly corresponds to TRBD1 (5 bases). The CDR3 is 14 amino acids. Looked up from germline, CDR1 is MDHEN and CDR2 is SYDVKM. V was shortened by 2 bases and J by 4 bases, with 11 bases between the two germline ends. CDR3 in amino acids: CASSLLGGVTEAFF. CDR3 in DNA: TGTGCCAGCAGTTTACTCGGGGGAGTCACTGAAGCTTTCTTT. The full variable domain, completed using reference TRBV28 and TRBJ1-1, is DVKVTQSSRYLVKRTGEKVFLECVQDMDHENMFWYRQDPGLGLRLIYFSYDVKMKEKGDIPEGYSVSREKKERFSLILESASTNQTSMYLCASSLLGGVTEAFFGQGTRLTVV.

J is TRBJ1-1 and V is TRBV28, with TRBD1 matching over 8 bases. V gave up 4 bases and J gave up 6 bases; unmatched junction bases: 7. The CDR3 length is 14 residues. CDR1 is MDHEN, CDR2 SYDVKM, per germline. CDR3 DNA: TGTGCCAGCAGTTCAGCAGGGGGCCCGGCTGAAGCTTTCTTT. Its translation is CASSSAGGPAEAFF.

This clone occurred once. CDR3 nucleotides: TGCGCCAGCAGCCTCCGGGATAGCTATAACACAGATACGCAGTATTTT. Translation gives CASSLRDSYNTDTQYF. The chain uses TRBV4-1 and TRBJ2-3, with a tentative D call TRBD2 (5 bases). V was pared by 4 bases and J by 2 bases, with 16 bases between. CDR3 length: 16 residues. Germline CDR1 MGHRA, CDR2 YSYEKL.

For this clone: One junction end does not reproduce the germline sequence, and a read error may be involved. The genes are TRBV19 and TRBJ1-5; the D is unclear. CDR3 length: 16 residues. The germline V gene has CDR1 LNHDA and CDR2 SQIVND (reference sequence). The CDR3 DNA is TGTGCCAGCCGCACACTCCTCCAGTCCAGCAGTCAGCCCCAGCATTTT. This gives the protein CASRTLLQSSSQPQHF.

V and J are TRBV30 and TRBJ2-5; no clear D gene. Trimming pared 3 bases from V and 5 bases from J, leaving 7 bases between. The CDR3 is 11 residues long. Germline CDR1 GTSNPN, CDR2 SVGIG (reference sequence). CDR3 loop: CAWSALETQYF. In DNA form, the CDR3 reads TGTGCCTGGAGCGCCCTGGAGACCCAGTACTTC.

The rearrangement joins TRBV7-9 to TRBJ2-2; possible D gene TRBD2, 6 bases. Germline loops: CDR1 SEHNR, CDR2 FQNEAQ (reference sequence). The CDR3 runs to 16 residues. V was cut by 3 bases and J by 3 bases, with 14 bases left in between. The CDR3 DNA is TGTGCCAGCAGCTTCTTGGCTAGCGCTTACACCGGGGAGCTGTTTTTT. Its translation is CASSFLASAYTGELFF.

The chain employs TRBV30 and TRBJ2-2; 7 bases fit TRBD1. The CDR3 is 17 amino acids. CDR1 GTSNPN and CDR2 SVGIG come from the germline V gene (reference sequence). Losses at the gene ends were 1 base for V and 4 bases for J; bases not matched to a gene: 12. The CDR3 loop reads CAWSGSRQGSSTGELFF. Here the CDR3 DNA reads TGTGCCTGGAGTGGCTCCCGACAGGGTAGCAGCACCGGGGAGCTGTTTTTT.